Each of the 15 T cell receptor beta chains below was sequenced from the same sample in a study of shared clonotypes between healthy human individuals. Generated by immunoSEQ multiplex PCR, the TCRdb table keeps only in-frame clones and is missing some. The sample lists 1.5 million to 2.5 million clones, about 94% occurring once. CD45RO-negative, CCR7-selected cells formed the naive CD8 fraction, which excluded terminally differentiated effector memory CD45RA+ cells. The sample was naive CD8+ T cells sorted from blood. These receptors were taken from a man younger than 35 in good health.

The V call is TRBV5-8, the J call TRBJ1-1; 10 nucleotides agree with TRBD1. V lost 4 bases to trimming and J lost 5 bases; unmatched junction nucleotides: 5. This CDR3 is 14 amino acids long. CDR1 is SGHTS, CDR2 YDEGEE, per germline. DNA of the CDR3: TGTGCCAGCAGCCTGGGACAGGGGAGAACTGAAGCTTTCTTT. Its translation: CASSLGQGRTEAFF.

This clone has more than one count but fewer than ten. V usage is TRBV10-1 and J usage is TRBJ1-2; no reliable D call. The CDR3 length is 13 residues. V gave up 0 bases and J gave up 6 bases, with 8 bases separating them. Germline V gene sequence: CDR1 WNHNN, CDR2 SYGVQD (reference sequence). CDR3 in DNA: TGCGCCAGCAGTGAGTCGAGGGCGGATGGCTACACCTTC. The encoded protein is CASSESRADGYTF.

CDR3 protein: CASSQTQGGGEKLFF. In nucleotides, the CDR3 is TGCGCCAGCAGCCAAACACAGGGCGGGGGGGAAAAACTGTTTTTT. This sequence joins TRBV4-1 and TRBJ1-4, with D perhaps matching TRBD1 (6 bases). CDR3 length: 15 amino acids. V lost 2 bases and J 8 bases, leaving 15 bases between the germline ends. CDR1 is MGHRA and CDR2 is YSYEKL in the germline V gene.

Concerning this clone itself: Additional DNA sequences in this sample encode the identical CDR3. The chain carries TRBV15 and TRBJ2-7; D uncertain. V was trimmed by 0 bases and J by 0 bases, leaving 9 bases between them. CDR1 is LNHNV and CDR2 is YYDKDF in the germline V gene (reference sequence). The CDR3 length is 15 residues. The CDR3, as DNA: TGTGCCACCAGCAGAGATAGGGTTAGCTCCTACGAGCAGTACTTC. This translates into CATSRDRVSSYEQYF.

The genes are TRBV27 and TRBJ2-1, with a possible D match to TRBD2 (6 bases). The CDR3 loop spans 15 amino acids. From germline, CDR1 is MNHEY and CDR2 SMNVEV (reference sequence). The V end lost 4 bases, the J end lost 5 bases, and 15 bases lay between the germline ends. CDR3 residues: CASSSPGLIDNEQFF. Written as DNA, the CDR3 is TGTGCCAGCAGTTCCCCGGGACTGATTGACAATGAGCAGTTCTTC.

The V and J genes are TRBV28 and TRBJ2-2, with 11 bases identical to TRBD2. Per germline, CDR1 MDHEN and CDR2 SYDVKM. The CDR3 spans 17 residues. V lost 6 bases, J lost 4 bases, and 10 bases stayed unmatched. The CDR3 DNA sequence: TGTGCCAGCAGCTCCCGGTCTAGCGGGGGGATCACCGGGGAGCTGTTTTTT. It encodes CASSSRSSGGITGELFF.

This chain joins TRBV13 and TRBJ2-3, with D possibly being TRBD1 (6 bases). Germline CDR1 is PRHDT and CDR2 is FYEKMQ (reference sequence). This CDR3 is 14 amino acids long. Trimming cost V 3 bases and J 4 bases, with 11 bases left between them. The CDR3 reads CASSFAGGPDTQYF. In DNA, the CDR3 is TGTGCCAGCAGCTTTGCTGGGGGCCCAGATACGCAGTATTTT.

The J gene is TRBJ2-3, the V gene TRBV19, with 9 bases identical to TRBD2. The CDR3 is made up of 15 amino acids. Trimming removed 0 bases from V and 10 bases from J; junction bases left unmatched: 8. Germline CDR1 reads LNHDA; CDR2 reads SQIVND (reference sequence). The CDR3 spells CASSIDSEGLAPQYF. CDR3 bases: TGTGCCAGTAGTATAGATTCAGAGGGACTAGCCCCGCAGTATTTT. The full variable domain, with the rest looked up from reference TRBV19 and TRBJ2-3, is DGGITQSPKYLFRKEGQNVTLSCEQNLNHDAMYWYRQDPGQGLRLIYYSQIVNDFQKGDIAEGYSVSREKKESFPLTVTSAQKNPTAFYLCASSIDSEGLAPQYFGPGTRLTVL.

This chain connects TRBV7-9 to TRBJ2-7; unclear D gene. The germline CDR1 and CDR2 sequences are SEHNR and FQNEAQ (reference sequence). CDR3 length equals 14 residues. The V gene lost 1 base and the J gene lost 2 bases, with 9 bases spanning the gap. This CDR3 is CASSLGFGPYEQYF. The CDR3 nucleotides are TGTGCCAGCAGCTTAGGGTTCGGACCCTACGAGCAGTACTTC.

The chain carries TRBV2 and TRBJ2-7, with 8 bases identical to TRBD2. Germline V gene sequence: CDR1 SNHLY, CDR2 FYNNEI. The CDR3 is made up of 18 amino acids. J was trimmed by 0 bases and V by 2 bases; bases with no gene match: 12. For the CDR3, the DNA is TGTGCCAGCAGTGAAAGTATAGCTCCGACTAGCGACTCCTACGAGCAGTACTTC. It specifies CASSESIAPTSDSYEQYF.

The CDR3 reads CASSDPSAGGLETQYF. The CDR3 nucleotides are TGTGCCAGCAGTGACCCCTCTGCGGGAGGGTTGGAGACCCAGTACTTC. This chain uses TRBV6-1 with TRBJ2-5, with 9 bases aligning to TRBD2. Per the germline V gene, CDR1 is MNHNS and CDR2 is SASEGT. The CDR3 contains 16 residues. Germline trimming cut 3 bases from V and 5 bases from J; bases unmatched to any gene: 10.

This chain uses TRBV5-1 with TRBJ2-1, with 13 nucleotides matching TRBD2. After removal of 4 bases from V and 9 bases from J, the junction contained 4 bases not matched to a gene. The CDR3 loop spans 14 amino acids. Germline assignment: CDR1 SGHRS and CDR2 YFSETQ. CDR3 loop: CASSGGLAGPEQFF. The CDR3 bases are TGCGCCAGCAGCGGGGGACTAGCGGGGCCTGAGCAGTTCTTC.

This clone was seen a single time. CDR3 sequence (DNA): TGTGCCAGCAGCTACCACGCACAAGAGACCCAGTACTTC. Its translation: CASSYHAQETQYF. The chain links TRBV7-2 to TRBJ2-5; D call uncertain. Germline assignment: CDR1 SGHTA and CDR2 FQGNSA. The CDR3 totals 13 residues. V lost 4 bases and J lost 2, with 8 bases in between.

The V gene is TRBV28, the J gene TRBJ2-7; D gene uncertain. This CDR3 has 14 amino acids. Between the trimmed V and J ends, which lost 3 bases and 3 bases, there was a span of 12 bases. Germline V gene lookup returns CDR1 MDHEN and CDR2 SYDVKM. Here the CDR3 reads CASSFYANNYEQYF. DNA for the CDR3: TGTGCCAGCAGTTTCTATGCGAACAACTACGAGCAGTACTTC.

V gene TRBV9 combines with J gene TRBJ2-5; D call uncertain. From germline, CDR1 is SGDLS and CDR2 YYNGEE. CDR3 size: 16 residues. The V end lost 0 bases, the J end lost 4 bases, and 16 bases lay between the germline ends. The CDR3 DNA sequence: TGTGCCAGCAGCGTAGTGGTGCCGGGTGGACCAGAGACCCAGTACTTC. Translation gives CASSVVVPGGPETQYF.